Below, 18 T cell receptor beta chains from the same sample are listed, as sequenced in a study of blood T cells in healthy people across ages. The use of a sample-barcoded 5' primer and a J-beta primer mix characterized a second PCR of roughly 6 to 11 cycles. TCRdb called the 5' RACE reads again in MiXCR, with one record for every CDR3 protein. The sample yields 850,000 to 1,300,000 distinct CDR3 sequences, 40% to 55% seen once. Sequenced material: blood. The receptor set was obtained from a woman aged 60-75 years in good health.

The chain couples TRBV5-1 to TRBJ2-3; 9 nucleotides agree with TRBD2. The CDR3 runs 16 residues. V gave up 4 bases and J gave up 1 base; unmatched junction bases: 7. Germline lookup yields CDR1 SGHRS and CDR2 YFSETQ. The CDR3 reads CASSPIRTSGTDTQYF. The CDR3 bases are TGCGCCAGCAGCCCAATTCGGACTAGCGGCACAGATACGCAGTATTTT.

The chain couples TRBV20-1 to TRBJ2-3; 7 bases fit TRBD2. The V and J ends lost 0 bases and 1 base, in that order; junction bases with no gene match: 4. From germline, CDR1 is DFQATT and CDR2 SNEGSKA (reference sequence). The CDR3 extends over 15 amino acids. CDR3 sequence: CSAREARGGTDTQYF. The CDR3 coding sequence is TGCAGTGCTAGAGAGGCCCGGGGGGGCACAGATACGCAGTATTTT.

This clonotype was counted between two and nine times. The rearrangement uses TRBV6-2 or TRBV6-3 and TRBJ2-7, with 11 bases identical to TRBD2. Germline loops: CDR1 MNHEY, CDR2 SVGEGT. The V segment lost 0 bases and the J segment 4 bases; nucleotides outside the gene matches: 2. The CDR3 covers 15 residues. Here the CDR3 reads CASSYSSGREYEQYF. CDR3 DNA: TGTGCCAGCAGTTACTCTAGCGGGAGGGAATACGAGCAGTACTTC.

About this clonotype itself: At one of its ends the junction is not consistent with the germline gene, which may arise from a read error. The chain carries TRBV20-1 and TRBJ2-7; 9 positions agree with TRBD1. The DNA end lines up better with TRBJ2-5; the J call may be wrong. The CDR3 is 13 amino acids. CDR1 is DFQATT and CDR2 is SNEGSKA in the germline V gene (reference sequence). For the CDR3, the DNA is TGCGGTGCCAGAGGACAGGGGCGAGAGACCCAGTACTTC. Its translation: CGARGQGRETQYF.

CDR3 sequence reads: CASIIGDRTNTEAFF. The CDR3 nucleotides read TGTGCCAGCATTATTGGGGACAGAACGAACACTGAAGCTTTCTTT. This rearrangement joins TRBV2 to TRBJ1-1; 7 bases fit TRBD1. Trimming at V came to 7 bases and at J to 1 base, leaving 9 bases not matched to a gene. This CDR3 has 15 residues. From germline, CDR1 is SNHLY and CDR2 FYNNEI. Together with reference TRBV2 and TRBJ1-1, the CDR3 gives the full variable domain: EPEVTQTPSHQVTQMGQEVILRCVPISNHLYFYWYRQILGQKVEFLVSFYNNEISEKSEIFDDQFSVERPDGSNFTLKIRSTKLEDSAMYFCASIIGDRTNTEAFFGQGTRLTVV.

V usage is TRBV10-1 and J usage is TRBJ2-3; D unresolved. The CDR3 is 13 residues long. V lost 1 base and J lost 6, with 8 bases in between. Per the germline V gene, CDR1 is WNHNN and CDR2 is SYGVQD (reference sequence). The CDR3 reads CASSELILDTQYF. As DNA, the CDR3 is TGCGCCAGCAGTGAGTTGATCCTTGATACGCAGTATTTT.

This clonotype was found a few times. This rearrangement joins TRBV29-1 to TRBJ2-1, with unresolved D. Trimming took 5 bases from V and 4 from J, leaving 9 bases between them. Per the germline V gene, CDR1 is SQVTM and CDR2 is ANQGSEA. The CDR3 sequence is 12 residues long. CDR3 residues: CSVIDGYNEQFF. For the CDR3, the DNA is TGCAGCGTTATCGACGGGTACAATGAGCAGTTCTTC.

V and J are TRBV7-8 and TRBJ2-5, with D possibly being TRBD2 (5 bases). The J call is uncertain, as TRBJ2-7 better fits the DNA end. There are 14 residues in the CDR3. CDR1 and CDR2 (germline): SGHVS, FQNEAQ. The CDR3 coding sequence is TGTGCCAGCAGCACCACACAGACTCGGGGCGAGCAGTACTTC. Its protein product is CASSTTQTRGEQYF.

V usage is TRBV7-8 and J usage is TRBJ1-1; 11 bases are shared with TRBD1. Trimming took 5 bases from V and 0 from J; bases not matched to a gene: 20. The CDR3 runs to 21 residues. Germline V gene lookup returns CDR1 SGHVS and CDR2 FQNEAQ. In nucleotides, the CDR3 is TGTGCCAGCAGCCCCCCTTTCGGACAGGGGGCCCCTTCTCCTCTGAACACTGAAGCTTTCTTT. Protein sequence: CASSPPFGQGAPSPLNTEAFF.

J is TRBJ1-6 and V is TRBV20-1; D gene uncertain. CDR1 is DFQATT and CDR2 is SNEGSKA in the germline V gene (reference sequence). This CDR3 contains 13 residues. Trimming shortened V by 4 bases and J by 4 bases, and 8 bases separated the two germline ends. DNA of the CDR3: TGCAGTGCTAAGCCGCTATATAATTCACCCCTCCACTTT. It specifies CSAKPLYNSPLHF.

The gene calls are TRBV20-1 and TRBJ2-7, with 11 bases that match TRBD2. Germline CDR1 and CDR2: DFQATT and SNEGSKA (reference sequence). The V segment lost 4 bases and the J segment 4 bases; nucleotides outside the gene matches: 9. The CDR3 is made up of 15 amino acids. CDR3: CSAMGPTSGIYEQYF. Written as DNA, the CDR3 is TGCAGTGCTATGGGACCGACTAGCGGGATTTACGAGCAGTACTTC.

The chain combines TRBV3-1 with TRBJ2-1; D is possibly TRBD1 (6 bases). This CDR3 is built from 16 residues. Germline V gene data show CDR1 as LGHDT and CDR2 as YNNKEL (reference sequence). Trimming took off 4 bases at V and 0 bases at J, with 13 bases between the two ends. This CDR3 reads CASSPRTAASYNEQFF. For the CDR3, the DNA is TGTGCCAGCAGCCCCCGGACAGCGGCCTCCTACAATGAGCAGTTCTTC.

On this clonotype: One end of the junction is discordant with germline, which a read error may explain. The CDR3 DNA is TGTGCCGGCAGTTCGTCAGGGGGCCCAAGATCCGCTGAGCAGTTCTTC. This codes for CAGSSSGGPRSAEQFF. This chain links TRBV28 with TRBJ2-1; 8 positions agree with TRBD1. This CDR3 has 16 residues. Germline V CDR1 and CDR2: MDHEN, SYDVKM.

The chain has TRBV27 and TRBJ1-6; D not certain. The CDR3 is 15 residues long. The germline V gene encodes CDR1 MNHEY and CDR2 SMNVEV (reference sequence). V dropped 2 bases and J dropped 7 bases, with 12 bases sitting between them. The CDR3 region is CASSLRLKSNSPLHF. In nucleotides, the CDR3 is TGTGCCAGCAGTTTAAGGCTCAAAAGCAATTCACCCCTCCACTTT.

This clonotype has only a few counts. The rearrangement uses TRBV12-3 or TRBV12-4 and TRBJ2-1, with TRBD2 identical over 7 bases. The CDR3 extends over 16 amino acids. Losses at the gene ends were 3 bases for V and 5 bases for J; bases not matched to a gene: 10. The CDR3 loop reads CASSFPRDYSDNEQFF. The DNA for the CDR3 is TGTGCCAGCAGTTTCCCTCGGGACTACTCGGACAATGAGCAGTTCTTC.

The rearrangement joins TRBV27 to TRBJ2-3; D is ambiguous. V dropped 5 bases and J dropped 0 bases, with 12 bases sitting between them. The CDR3 consists of 15 residues. Germline values: CDR1 MNHEY, CDR2 SMNVEV (reference sequence). Here the CDR3 DNA reads TGTGCCAGCAGTAGTTTAAGGGCGAGCACAGATACGCAGTATTTT. This codes for CASSSLRASTDTQYF.

This clonotype has just a few counts. A much larger clonotype is one base distant, so this may be a read error. This chain uses TRBV7-7 with TRBJ2-4; perhaps D is TRBD1 or TRBD2 (6 bases each). This CDR3 comprises 13 residues. Germline CDR1 and CDR2: SSHAT and FNYEAQ (reference sequence). V was trimmed by 2 bases and J by 13 bases, leaving 15 bases between them. CDR3 coding DNA: TGTGCCAGCAGCTTATGGGGGGCAGATGAGCAGTACTTC. Amino acid sequence: CASSLWGADEQYF.

A few counts support this clonotype. The chain is built from TRBV29-1 and TRBJ2-2; unclear D gene. This CDR3 has 11 residues. Germline-derived CDR1 and CDR2 are SQVTM and ANQGSEA. Trimming removed 4 bases from V and 6 bases from J, with 6 bases in between. The CDR3 nucleotides read TGCAGCGTTGCCCTGCCCGGGGAGCTGTTTTTT. Amino acids: CSVALPGELFF.